One TCR beta chain is described in this entry. Which antigen it targets is not known. No much larger clone exists at a distance of one base, and base qualities are not known. TCRbeta CDR3 regions were amplified from genomic DNA using the immunoSEQ Assay, a bias-controlled multiplex PCR. As for the authors' bioinformatics: The number of nucleated cells in each sample was estimated by amplification of reference gene primers within the assay. Sequence reads were collapsed and filtered to measure the absolute abundance of every unique TCRbeta CDR3 rearrangement. For each sample, productive Simpson clonality was calculated as the square root of Simpson's diversity index over productive rearrangements. TCRdb mirrors the immuneACCESS table, restricted to in-frame sequences. Some clones are absent from its copies; in checked studies, under half trace to an unresolved V gene, and the reason for the others is unknown. V and J calls and clone size are given by that table; D and trimming were obtained from the DNA. This sample lists about 250,000 clones; approximately 85% were detected once. Over 7.5% of the sample comes from the top ten.

This entry comes from a study of blood T cell repertoires in COVID-19 (dated by TCRdb to 2018 to 2021). Describing the broader study: Samples covering the acute and convalescent phases of COVID-19 were provided by collaborators in the United States, Italy and Spain. Samples came from the ongoing ImmuneRACE study (first 160 participants) plus 1,254 subjects from 6 global collaborators. The material from the prospective study consisted of cDNA or gDNA derived from T cells, B-cell-depleted T cells, or PBMCs. Where available, HLA class I and class II types were taken from metadata supplied by the sample provider and were not determined by assay-based typing. A freely available public database, intended as a resource for researchers studying the immune response to SARS-CoV-2, is where the repertoires were released. Sample metadata almost always included a de-identified subject ID, COVID-19 status, age in years and sex. Deeply sampled blood TCRbeta repertoires from subjects exposed to, actively infected with, or recovered from COVID-19 were included in the dataset. Summary of the overall study and its limitations: How much clinical and demographic metadata was included differed by source and by participant, and the metadata was provided uncurated.

CDR1 and CDR2, per the germline V gene, are SGHTA and FQGNSA. The CDR3 starts with the cysteine, ends with the phenylalanine, and has 14 residues. The read is trimmed to its CDR3 DNA, 42 bases read in frame from base 1. Trimming at the junction amounts to 5 bases on V and 0 bases on J, and the germline ends lie 10 bases apart. Enrolling through a virtual design, the prospective study's participants ranged in age from about 18 to 89 years and lived across roughly 24 United States geographic areas. To assign participants to cohorts, the prospective study relied on clinical history that participants themselves reported in a screening survey and a study questionnaire. Each participant in the prospective study had whole blood, serum and a nasopharyngeal or oropharyngeal swab collected by mobile phlebotomists. Additional blood draws and questionnaires over an approximately 2-month period could optionally be provided by prospective study participants. Before DNA extraction, blood samples from the prospective study were shipped at room temperature or frozen.

The sample comprised PBMCs or T cells enriched from blood (not recorded which). The source of this sequence is a woman in her fifties or sixties with acute COVID-19. The V and J segments used are TRBV7-2 and TRBJ1-1; the D segment could be TRBD1, given 6 matching bases. This receptor carries the CDR3 CASSRDNLNTEAFF. The bases are TGTGCCAGCAGCCGGGACAATCTGAACACTGAAGCTTTCTTT.